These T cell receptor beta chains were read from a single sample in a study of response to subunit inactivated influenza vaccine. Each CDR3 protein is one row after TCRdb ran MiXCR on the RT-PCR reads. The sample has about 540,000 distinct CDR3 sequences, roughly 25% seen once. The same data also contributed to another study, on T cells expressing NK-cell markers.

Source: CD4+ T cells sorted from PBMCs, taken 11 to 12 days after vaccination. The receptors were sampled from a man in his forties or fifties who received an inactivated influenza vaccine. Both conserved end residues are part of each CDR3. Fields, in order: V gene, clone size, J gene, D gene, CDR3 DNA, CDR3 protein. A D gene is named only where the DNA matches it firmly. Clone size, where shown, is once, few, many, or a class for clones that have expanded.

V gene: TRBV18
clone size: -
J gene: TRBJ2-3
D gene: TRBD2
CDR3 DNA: TGTGCCAGCTCACTAGGGACTAGCTCCGCAGATACGCAGTATTTT
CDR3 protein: CASSLGTSSADTQYF

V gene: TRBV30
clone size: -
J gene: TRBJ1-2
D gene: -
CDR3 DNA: TGTGCCTGGAGTGGACAGTACGCCTATGGCTACACCTTC
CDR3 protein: CAWSGQYAYGYTF

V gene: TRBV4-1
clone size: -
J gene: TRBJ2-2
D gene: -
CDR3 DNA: TGCGCCAGCAGCCATGAGGGGAGGAACACCGGGGAGCTGTTTTTT
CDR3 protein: CASSHEGRNTGELFF

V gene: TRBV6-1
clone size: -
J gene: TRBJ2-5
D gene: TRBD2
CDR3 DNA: TGTGCCAGCACTAGCGGGGGGGCTGAGACCCAGTACTTC
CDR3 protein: CASTSGGAETQYF

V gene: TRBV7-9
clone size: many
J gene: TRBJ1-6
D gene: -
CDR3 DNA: TGTGCCAGCAGCTTAGACCCCCGGAAACCCCTCCACTTT
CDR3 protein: CASSLDPRKPLHF

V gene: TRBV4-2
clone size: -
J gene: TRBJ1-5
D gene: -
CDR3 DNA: TGTGCCAGCAGCCAAGGCTTACGGGGGCCGTTAGGCTTTCCCCAGCATTTT
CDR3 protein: CASSQGLRGPLGFPQHF

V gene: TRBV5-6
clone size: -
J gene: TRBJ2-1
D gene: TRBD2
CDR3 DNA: TGTGCCAGCAGCGCTGGACTAGCGGAGAACAATGAGCAGTTCTTC
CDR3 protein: CASSAGLAENNEQFF

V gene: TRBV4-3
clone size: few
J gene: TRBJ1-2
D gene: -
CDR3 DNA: TGCGCCAGCAGCCAAGATTTGGGCGGCGGTGGACCCTACTATGGCTACACCTTC
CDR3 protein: CASSQDLGGGGPYYGYTF

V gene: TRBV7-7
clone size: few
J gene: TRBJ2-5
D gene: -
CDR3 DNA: TGTGCTAGCAGCTTATCGGTTAACCAAGAGACCCAGTACTTC
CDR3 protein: CASSLSVNQETQYF

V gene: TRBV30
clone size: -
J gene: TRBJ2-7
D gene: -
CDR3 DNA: TGTGCCTGGGGCGGGCAGGTCCTCTCCTACGAGCAGTACTTC
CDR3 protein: CAWGGQVLSYEQYF

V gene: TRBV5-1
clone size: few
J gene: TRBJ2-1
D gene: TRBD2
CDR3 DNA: TGCGCCAGCAGCGGATCTAGCGGGGGGTTTAATGAGCAGTTCTTC
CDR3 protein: CASSGSSGGFNEQFF

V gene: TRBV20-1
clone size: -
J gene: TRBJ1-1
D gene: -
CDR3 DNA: TGCAGTGCTAGAAGGGGTGGCTTTCTGAACACTGAAGCTTTCTTT
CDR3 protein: CSARRGGFLNTEAFF

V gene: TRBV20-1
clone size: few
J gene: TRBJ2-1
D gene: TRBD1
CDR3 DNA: TGCAGTGCGCCGGACCTGACAGGGCGGCCCTACAATGAGCAGTTCTTC
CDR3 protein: CSAPDLTGRPYNEQFF

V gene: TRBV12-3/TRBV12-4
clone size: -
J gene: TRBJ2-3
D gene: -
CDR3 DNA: TGTGCCAGCAGTGTCCGGAAATCAGATACGCAGTATTTT
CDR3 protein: CASSVRKSDTQYF

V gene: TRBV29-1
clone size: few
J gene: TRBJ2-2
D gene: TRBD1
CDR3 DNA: TGCAGCGTTGGGACAGGGATCACCGGGGAGCTGTTTTTT
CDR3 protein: CSVGTGITGELFF

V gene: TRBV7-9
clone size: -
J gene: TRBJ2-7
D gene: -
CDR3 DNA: TGTGCCAGCAGCCCCGGGACTGTTTCCTCTACGAAGCAGTACTTC
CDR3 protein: CASSPGTVSSTKQYF

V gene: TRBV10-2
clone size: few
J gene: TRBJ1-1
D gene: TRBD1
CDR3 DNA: TGCGCCAGCAGCGCTCAGGGGGCCGCTGAAGCTTTCTTT
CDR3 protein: CASSAQGAAEAFF

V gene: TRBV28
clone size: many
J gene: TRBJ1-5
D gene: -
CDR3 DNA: TGTGCCAGCAGTGATCCTCAGGGGTTCAATCAGCCCCAGCATTTT
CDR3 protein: CASSDPQGFNQPQHF

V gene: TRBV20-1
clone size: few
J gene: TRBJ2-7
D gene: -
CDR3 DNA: TGCAGTGCTAGGCGGACAGCCCTTCTTTACGAGCAGTACTTC
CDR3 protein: CSARRTALLYEQYF

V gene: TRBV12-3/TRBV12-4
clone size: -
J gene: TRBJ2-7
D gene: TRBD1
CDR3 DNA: TGTGCCAGCACGCGGACAGGGCGGTACGAGCAGTACTTC
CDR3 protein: CASTRTGRYEQYF

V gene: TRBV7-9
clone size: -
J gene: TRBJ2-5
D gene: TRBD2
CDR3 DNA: TGTGCCAGCAGCTTCTCGTCTAGCGGGGGGGCCGGGAAGACCCAGTACTTC
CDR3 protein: CASSFSSSGGAGKTQYF

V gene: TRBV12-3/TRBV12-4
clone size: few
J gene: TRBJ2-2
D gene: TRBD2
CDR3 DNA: TGTGCCAGCTCCCAGCGGGAGGGCCGGACCGGGGAGCTGTTTTTT
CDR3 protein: CASSQREGRTGELFF

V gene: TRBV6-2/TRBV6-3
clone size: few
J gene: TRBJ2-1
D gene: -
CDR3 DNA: TGTGCCAGCAGTTACGTGTTAGTTCTACAAGAGCAGTTCTTC
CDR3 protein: CASSYVLVLQEQFF

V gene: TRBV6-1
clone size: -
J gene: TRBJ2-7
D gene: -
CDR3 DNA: TGTGCCAGCAGACCCCGGGACTGGAGCTCCTACGAGCAGTACTTC
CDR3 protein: CASRPRDWSSYEQYF

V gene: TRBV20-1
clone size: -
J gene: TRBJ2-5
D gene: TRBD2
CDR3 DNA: TGCAGTGCTCGTCCTGGGACTAGCGAAGAGACCCAGTACTTC
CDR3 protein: CSARPGTSEETQYF

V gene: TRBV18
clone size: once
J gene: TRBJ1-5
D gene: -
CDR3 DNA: TGTGCCAGCTCACACAGGGAAGGCAATCAGCCCCAGCATTTT
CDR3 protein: CASSHREGNQPQHF

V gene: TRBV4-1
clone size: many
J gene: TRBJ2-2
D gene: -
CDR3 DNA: TGCGCCAGTAGCCAAGACTGGGGGCCCGGGGAGCTGTTTTTT
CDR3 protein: CASSQDWGPGELFF

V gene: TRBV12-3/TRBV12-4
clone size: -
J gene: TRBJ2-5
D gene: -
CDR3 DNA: TGTGCCTGCAGTTCTAGACAAGAGACCCAGTACTTC
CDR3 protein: CACSSRQETQYF

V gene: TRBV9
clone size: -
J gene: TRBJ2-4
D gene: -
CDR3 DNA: TGTGCCAGCAGCGTAGGACCGGGAATTCAGTACTTC
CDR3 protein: CASSVGPGIQYF

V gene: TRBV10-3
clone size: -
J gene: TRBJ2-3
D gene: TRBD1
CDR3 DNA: TGTGCCATCAGGGGACAGGAGGAGAATTATGATACGCAGTATTTT
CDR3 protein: CAIRGQEENYDTQYF

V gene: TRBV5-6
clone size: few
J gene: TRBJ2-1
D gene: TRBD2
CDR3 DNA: TGTGCCAGCAGCCCAAAGACTAGCGGGAGTTTCAATGAGCAGTTCTTC
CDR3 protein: CASSPKTSGSFNEQFF

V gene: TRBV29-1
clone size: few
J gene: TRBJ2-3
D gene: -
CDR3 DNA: TGCAGCGGAGTAAGCACAGATACGCAGTATTTT
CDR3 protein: CSGVSTDTQYF

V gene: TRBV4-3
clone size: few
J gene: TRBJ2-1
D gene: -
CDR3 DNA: TGCGCCAGCAGCCAAGAAAAGAGACAGAAGCAGTTCTTC
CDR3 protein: CASSQEKRQKQFF

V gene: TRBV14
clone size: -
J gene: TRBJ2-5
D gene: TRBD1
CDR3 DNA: TGTGCCAGCAGCCAACCTGGACAGGGCCTCGAGACCCAGTACTTC
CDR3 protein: CASSQPGQGLETQYF

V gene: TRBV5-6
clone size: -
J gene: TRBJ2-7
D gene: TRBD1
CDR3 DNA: TGTGCCAGCAAGGACAGGGGGCTCTACGAGCAGTACTTC
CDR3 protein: CASKDRGLYEQYF

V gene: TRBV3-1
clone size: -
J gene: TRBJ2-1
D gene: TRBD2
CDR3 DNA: TGTGCCAGCAGCCCGATAGCGGGGGGATCCTACAATGAGCAGTTCTTC
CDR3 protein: CASSPIAGGSYNEQFF

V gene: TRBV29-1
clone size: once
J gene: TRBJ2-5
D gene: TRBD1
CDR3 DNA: TGCAGCATCACCCAGGGACAGGGGGAGACCCAGTACTTC
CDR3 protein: CSITQGQGETQYF

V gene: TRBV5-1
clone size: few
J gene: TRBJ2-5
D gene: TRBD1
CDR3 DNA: TGCGCCAGCAGCACTGGACAGGGGGCTCCCGAGACCCAGTACTTC
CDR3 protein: CASSTGQGAPETQYF

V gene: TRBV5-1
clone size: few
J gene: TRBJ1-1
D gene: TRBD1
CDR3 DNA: TGCGCCAGCAGCACTGGACAGGGGATGAACACTGAAGCTTTCTTT
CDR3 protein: CASSTGQGMNTEAFF

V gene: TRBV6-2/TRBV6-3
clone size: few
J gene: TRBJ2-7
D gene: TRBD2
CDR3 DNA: TGTGCCAGCATGGATAGCGGGAACGAGCAGTACTTC
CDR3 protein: CASMDSGNEQYF

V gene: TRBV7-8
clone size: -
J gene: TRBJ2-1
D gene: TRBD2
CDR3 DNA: TGTGCCAGCAGCTTACGGGTGAGGGAGACTAGCGTTAAAGAGCAGTTCTTC
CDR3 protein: CASSLRVRETSVKEQFF

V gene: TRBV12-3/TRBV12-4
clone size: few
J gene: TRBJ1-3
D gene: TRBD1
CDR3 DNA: TGTGCCAGCAGTTTCGACAGGGTTTCTGGAAACACCATATATTTT
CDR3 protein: CASSFDRVSGNTIYF

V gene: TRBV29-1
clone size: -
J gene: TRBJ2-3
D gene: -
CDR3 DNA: TGCAGCGTTGGGACACAAAGCACAGATACGCAGTATTTT
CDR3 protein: CSVGTQSTDTQYF

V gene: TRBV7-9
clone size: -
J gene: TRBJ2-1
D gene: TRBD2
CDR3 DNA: TGTGCCAGCAGCTTCACCGGGACTAGCGGGAGGGAGCAGTTCTTC
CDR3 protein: CASSFTGTSGREQFF

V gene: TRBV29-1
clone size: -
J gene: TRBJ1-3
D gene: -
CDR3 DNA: TGCAGCGTCGGCACTGGGGCGGACACCATATATTTT
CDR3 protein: CSVGTGADTIYF

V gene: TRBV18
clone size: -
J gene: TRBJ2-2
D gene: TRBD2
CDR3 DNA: TGTGCCAGCTCACCACGTAGCGGGGGCCACACCGGGGAGCTGTTTTTT
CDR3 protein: CASSPRSGGHTGELFF

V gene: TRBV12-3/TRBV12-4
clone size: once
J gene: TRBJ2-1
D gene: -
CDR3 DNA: TGTGCCAGCAGTGCGAACAATGAGCAGTTCTTC
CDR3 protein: CASSANNEQFF